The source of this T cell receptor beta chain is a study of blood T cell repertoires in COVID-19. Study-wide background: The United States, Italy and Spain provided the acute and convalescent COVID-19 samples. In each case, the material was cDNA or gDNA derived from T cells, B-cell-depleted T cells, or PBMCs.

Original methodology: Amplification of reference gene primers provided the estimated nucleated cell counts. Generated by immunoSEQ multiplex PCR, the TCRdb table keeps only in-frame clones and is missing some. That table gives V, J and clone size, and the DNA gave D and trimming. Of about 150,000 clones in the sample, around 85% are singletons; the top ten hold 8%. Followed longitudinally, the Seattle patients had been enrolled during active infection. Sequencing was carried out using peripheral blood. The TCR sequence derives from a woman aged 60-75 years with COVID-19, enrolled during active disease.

CDR3 DNA: TGTGCCAGCAGCCAAGTAGGGGCGGTATGGGGACAGTCCACCGGGGAGCTGTTTTTT. As protein: CASSQVGAVWGQSTGELFF. The rearrangement joins TRBV3-1 (or the pseudogene TRBV3-2) to TRBJ2-2; 7 bases agree with TRBD1. V gave up 1 base and J gave up 4 bases; unmatched junction bases: 15. The CDR3 spans 19 residues. Germline V gives CDR1 LGHDT, CDR2 YNNKEL (reference sequence).